The clone carrying this T cell receptor (beta chain) appeared many times. Germline loops: CDR1 DFQATT, CDR2 SNEGSKA (reference sequence). V lost 4 bases, J lost 4 bases, and 19 bases lay in between. There are 15 residues in the CDR3. PBMCs were collected from a roughly 9.7 ml volume of fresh peripheral blood. This sample is part of a study of T cells in Graves' hyperthyroidism and ophthalmopathy. RNA transcripts served as the template for amplifying TCR beta CDR3 regions. TCR CDR3 underwent first-round RT-PCR with the HTBI primer set. TCRdb ran MiXCR on the multiplex PCR reads and lists one entry per CDR3 protein. The sample consists of around 290,000 distinct CDR3 sequences, roughly 15% of them appearing once.

This receptor was taken from a woman aged 30 to 39 with Graves' hyperthyroidism that later progressed to Graves' ophthalmopathy. What was sequenced was blood. The V gene is TRBV20-1, the J gene TRBJ1-1; the D gene is possibly TRBD1 (5 bases). The CDR3 DNA is TGCAGTGCTAAGGGGAACGCAGTCGGGGTCACTGAAGCTTTCTTT. This sequence encodes CSAKGNAVGVTEAFF.